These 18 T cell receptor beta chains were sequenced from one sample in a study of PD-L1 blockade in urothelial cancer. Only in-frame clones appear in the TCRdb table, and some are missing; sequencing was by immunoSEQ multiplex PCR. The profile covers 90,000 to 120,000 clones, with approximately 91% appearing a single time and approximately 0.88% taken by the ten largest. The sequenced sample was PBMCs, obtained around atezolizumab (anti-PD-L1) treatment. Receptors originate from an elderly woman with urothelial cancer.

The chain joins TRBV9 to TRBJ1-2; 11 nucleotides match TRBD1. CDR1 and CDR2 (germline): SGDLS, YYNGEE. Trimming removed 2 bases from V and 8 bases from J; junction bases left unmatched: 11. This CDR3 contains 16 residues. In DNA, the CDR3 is TGTGCCAGCAGCGTTTCCGGGACAGGGGGTCAATTAGGCTACACCTTC. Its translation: CASSVSGTGGQLGYTF.

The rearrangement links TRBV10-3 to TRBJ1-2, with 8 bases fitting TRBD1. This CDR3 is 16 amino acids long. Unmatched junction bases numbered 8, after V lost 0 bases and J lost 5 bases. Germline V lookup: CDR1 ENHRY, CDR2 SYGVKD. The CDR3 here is CAISESRRGQVYGYTF. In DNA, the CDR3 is TGTGCCATCAGTGAGTCTAGGAGGGGACAGGTTTATGGCTACACCTTC.

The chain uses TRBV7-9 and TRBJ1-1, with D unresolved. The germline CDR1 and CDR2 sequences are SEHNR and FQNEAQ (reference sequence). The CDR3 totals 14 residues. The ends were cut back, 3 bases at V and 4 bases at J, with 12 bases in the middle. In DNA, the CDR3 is TGTGCCAGCAGCTTGACAACCTTTCGCACTGAAGCTTTCTTT. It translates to CASSLTTFRTEAFF.

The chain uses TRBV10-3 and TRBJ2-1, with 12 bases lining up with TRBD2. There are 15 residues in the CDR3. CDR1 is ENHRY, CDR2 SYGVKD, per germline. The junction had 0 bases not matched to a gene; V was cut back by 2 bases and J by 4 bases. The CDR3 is CAISETSGRYNEQFF. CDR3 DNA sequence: TGTGCCATCAGTGAGACTAGCGGGAGGTACAATGAGCAGTTCTTC.

CDR3 sequence reads: CASSLRESSTDTQYF. Written as DNA, the CDR3 is TGCGCCAGCAGCTTGCGGGAGTCCAGCACAGATACGCAGTATTTT. The V gene is TRBV5-1, the J gene TRBJ2-3, with D perhaps TRBD2 (6 bases). The CDR3 covers 15 residues. CDR1 and CDR2 from the germline V gene are SGHRS and YFSETQ. V lost 1 base to trimming and J lost 0 bases, with 9 bases between them.

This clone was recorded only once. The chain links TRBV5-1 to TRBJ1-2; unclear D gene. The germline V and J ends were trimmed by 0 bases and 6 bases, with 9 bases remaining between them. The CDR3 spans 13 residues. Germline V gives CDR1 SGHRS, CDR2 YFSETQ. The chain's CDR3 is CASSLDTFDGYTF. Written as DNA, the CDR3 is TGCGCCAGCAGCTTGGACACCTTCGATGGCTACACCTTC.

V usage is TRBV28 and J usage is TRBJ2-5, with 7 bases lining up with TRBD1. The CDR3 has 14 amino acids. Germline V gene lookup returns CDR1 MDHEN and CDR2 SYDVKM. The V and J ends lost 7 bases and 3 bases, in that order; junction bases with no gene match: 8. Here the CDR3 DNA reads TGTGCCAGCAAGCTACCGGGACAGAAAGAGACCCAGTACTTC. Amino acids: CASKLPGQKETQYF.

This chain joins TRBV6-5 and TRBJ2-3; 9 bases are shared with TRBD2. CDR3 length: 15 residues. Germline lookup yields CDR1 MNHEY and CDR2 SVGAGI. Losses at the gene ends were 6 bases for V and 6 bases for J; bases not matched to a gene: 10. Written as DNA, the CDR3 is TGTGCCAGCAGCCAAGGGCACGGGACTAGCGATACGCAGTATTTT. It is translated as CASSQGHGTSDTQYF.

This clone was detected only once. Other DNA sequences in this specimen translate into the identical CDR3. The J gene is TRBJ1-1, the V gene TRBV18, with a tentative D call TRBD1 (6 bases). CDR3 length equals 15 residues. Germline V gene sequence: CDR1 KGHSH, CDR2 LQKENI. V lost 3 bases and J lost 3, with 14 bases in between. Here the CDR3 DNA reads TGTGCCAGCTCACCTTTAGGAGGGGGGGACACTGAAGCTTTCTTT. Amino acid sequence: CASSPLGGGDTEAFF.

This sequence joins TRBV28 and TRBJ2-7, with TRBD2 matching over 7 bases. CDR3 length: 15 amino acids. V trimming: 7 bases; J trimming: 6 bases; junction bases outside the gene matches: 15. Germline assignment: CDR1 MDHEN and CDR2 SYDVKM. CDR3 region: CASIQTGGGFGEQYF. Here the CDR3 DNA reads TGTGCCAGCATCCAAACCGGGGGAGGGTTCGGCGAGCAGTACTTC.

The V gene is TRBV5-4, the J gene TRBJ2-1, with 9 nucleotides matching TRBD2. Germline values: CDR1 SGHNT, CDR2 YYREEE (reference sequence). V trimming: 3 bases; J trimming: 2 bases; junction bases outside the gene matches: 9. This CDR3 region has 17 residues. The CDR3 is CASSYHSGRGPYNEQFF. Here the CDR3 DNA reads TGTGCCAGCAGCTATCATAGCGGGAGAGGCCCCTACAATGAGCAGTTCTTC.

The CDR3 nucleotides are TGTGCCACCAGCAGAGATAGGCAGGTTCGGATTCAGTACTTC. Amino acid sequence: CATSRDRQVRIQYF. This chain links TRBV15 with TRBJ2-4; unclear D gene. Between the trimmed V and J ends, which lost 0 bases and 10 bases, there was a span of 13 bases. This CDR3 region has 14 residues. Germline CDR1 reads LNHNV; CDR2 reads YYDKDF (reference sequence).

The CDR3 region has the DNA TGCGCCAGCAGCTTGGGGACAGGGGGCGCTTCTCACGAGCAGTACTTC. Its protein product is CASSLGTGGASHEQYF. This rearrangement joins TRBV5-1 to TRBJ2-7; 11 bases are a match to TRBD1. Germline trimming cut 0 bases from V and 5 bases from J; bases unmatched to any gene: 7. The length of the CDR3 is 16 residues. Germline V gene data show CDR1 as SGHRS and CDR2 as YFSETQ.

The CDR3 is CASSQNPQGALEQYF. The CDR3 DNA reads TGTGCCAGCAGCCAAAATCCCCAGGGGGCTCTCGAGCAGTACTTC. The V and J genes are TRBV4-2 and TRBJ2-7, with 8 bases that match TRBD1. Germline values: CDR1 LGHNA, CDR2 YNFKEQ. V was pared by 2 bases and J by 6 bases, with 9 bases of the junction left unmatched. CDR3 length: 15 amino acids.

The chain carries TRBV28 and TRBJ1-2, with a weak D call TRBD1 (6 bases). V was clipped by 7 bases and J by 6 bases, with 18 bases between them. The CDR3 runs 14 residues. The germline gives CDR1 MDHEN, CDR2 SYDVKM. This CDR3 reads CASTSPGQINGYTF. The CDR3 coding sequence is TGTGCCAGCACCTCCCCGGGACAAATCAATGGCTACACCTTC.

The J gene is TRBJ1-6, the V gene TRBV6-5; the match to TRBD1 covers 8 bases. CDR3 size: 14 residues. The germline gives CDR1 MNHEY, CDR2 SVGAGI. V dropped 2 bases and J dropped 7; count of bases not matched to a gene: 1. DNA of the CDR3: TGTGCCAGCAGTTACAACAGGGGGAATTCACCCCTCCACTTT. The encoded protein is CASSYNRGNSPLHF.

CDR3 nucleotide sequence: TGTGCCAGCAGGAAGCAGGGGACTACCTACGAGCAGTACTTC. It encodes CASRKQGTTYEQYF. V and J are TRBV2 and TRBJ2-7; D perhaps matches TRBD2 (7 bases). CDR1 SNHLY and CDR2 FYNNEI come from the germline V gene. Between the trimmed V and J ends, which lost 6 bases and 2 bases, there was a span of 14 bases. This CDR3 is built from 14 residues.

CDR3 in amino acids: CASSVRVLDSYEQYF. In DNA form, the CDR3 reads TGTGCCAGTAGTGTCCGGGTCCTCGACTCCTACGAGCAGTACTTC. The chain combines TRBV19 with TRBJ2-7, with D uncertain. This CDR3 region has 15 residues. Germline lookup yields CDR1 LNHDA and CDR2 SQIVND (reference sequence). The ends were cut back, 5 bases at V and 0 bases at J, with 14 bases in the middle.